These 30 T cell receptor beta chains were all obtained from the same sample, sequenced in a study of shared clonotypes between healthy human individuals. The naive CD8 population came from CD45RO-negative cells selected for CCR7, without terminally differentiated effector memory CD45RA+ cells. Sequencing was performed with immunoSEQ multiplex PCR; in TCRdb, only in-frame clones are kept and a portion is missing. The repertoire holds about 590,000 clones, around 95% seen once, with around 0.11% in the top ten. The sample comprised naive CD8+ T cells sorted from blood. The receptor set was obtained from a woman aged 25 to 39 in good health.

This chain joins TRBV27 and TRBJ2-7, with D maybe TRBD1 (5 bases). With 2 bases removed from V and 5 bases from J, the gap between germline ends came to 10 bases. This CDR3 has 13 amino acids. CDR1 is MNHEY and CDR2 is SMNVEV in the germline V gene (reference sequence). The CDR3 DNA sequence: TGTGCCAGCAGTTTAGCATGGGGCCACGAGCAGTACTTC. This translates into CASSLAWGHEQYF.

The chain couples TRBV6-5 to TRBJ2-7, with 8 positions matching TRBD2. J was trimmed by 5 bases and V by 6 bases; bases with no gene match: 9. CDR3 length: 14 amino acids. Germline CDR1 reads MNHEY; CDR2 reads SVGAGI. The CDR3 coding sequence is TGTGCCAGCAGAACTAGCGGCCATTCCAACGAGCAGTACTTC. Translated: CASRTSGHSNEQYF.

The table lists this clone with a count of one. This chain connects TRBV7-6 to TRBJ2-7; 10 bases match TRBD1. The CDR3 is 14 amino acids. The ends lost 5 bases at V and 3 bases at J; junction bases unmatched: 4. The germline CDR1 and CDR2 sequences are SGHVS and FNYEAQ. CDR3 nucleotides: TGTGCCAGCAGCCACCGGACAGGGGGCTACGAGCAGTACTTC. Encoded protein: CASSHRTGGYEQYF.

V is TRBV10-3 and J is TRBJ2-3; no firm D call. The germline V gene has CDR1 ENHRY and CDR2 SYGVKD. The CDR3 sequence is 16 residues long. The germline V and J ends were trimmed by 3 bases and 2 bases, with 15 bases remaining between them. CDR3 sequence: CAISEIQFLVTDTQYF. For the CDR3, the DNA is TGTGCCATCAGTGAAATCCAGTTCCTAGTCACAGATACGCAGTATTTT.

The chain recombines TRBV28 with TRBJ1-2; D may be TRBD1 (6 bases). This CDR3 spans 14 amino acids. Germline values: CDR1 MDHEN, CDR2 SYDVKM. V lost 2 bases and J 5 bases, leaving 12 bases between the germline ends. CDR3 DNA: TGTGCCAGCAGTTTAAGGGACACAATTTATGGCTACACCTTC. Amino acids: CASSLRDTIYGYTF.

J is TRBJ2-5 and V is TRBV27; D may be TRBD2 (5 bases). Trimming took off 2 bases at V and 4 bases at J, with 14 bases between the two ends. The germline V gene encodes CDR1 MNHEY and CDR2 SMNVEV (reference sequence). This CDR3 comprises 15 residues. The DNA of the CDR3 is TGTGCCAGCAGTTTAGTTCCTAGCTCCAGAGAGACCCAGTACTTC. This codes for CASSLVPSSRETQYF.

The chain employs TRBV2 and TRBJ1-4; D gene unclear. Germline V gene sequence: CDR1 SNHLY, CDR2 FYNNEI. V lost 2 bases and J 8 bases, leaving 3 bases between the germline ends. The CDR3 has 11 residues. The CDR3 region is CASSEREKLFF. The CDR3 coding sequence is TGTGCCAGCAGTGAAAGGGAAAAACTGTTTTTT.

J is TRBJ2-3 and V is TRBV5-4; TRBD2 aligns across 9 bases. Germline values: CDR1 SGHNT, CDR2 YYREEE (reference sequence). This CDR3 contains 15 residues. Losses at the gene ends were 7 bases for V and 3 bases for J; bases not matched to a gene: 9. The CDR3 sequence is CASGVHSGRTDTQYF. CDR3 DNA sequence: TGTGCCAGCGGGGTCCATAGCGGGAGAACAGATACGCAGTATTTT. The full variable domain, rest sourced from reference TRBV5-4 and TRBJ2-3, is ETGVTQSPTHLIKTRGQQVTLRCSSQSGHNTVSWYQQALGQGPQFIFQYYREEENGRGNFPPRFSGLQFPNYSSELNVNALELDDSALYLCASGVHSGRTDTQYFGPGTRLTVL.

This clone was observed once. Other DNA sequences from this sample encode an identical CDR3 as well. The chain recombines TRBV29-1 with TRBJ2-1; the D gene is possibly TRBD1 (6 bases). Trimming pared 2 bases from V and 4 bases from J, leaving 6 bases between. This CDR3 has 12 residues. The germline V gene has CDR1 SQVTM and CDR2 ANQGSEA. The DNA for the CDR3 is TGCAGCGTTGAAAGGGGGTACAATGAGCAGTTCTTC. It translates to CSVERGYNEQFF.

This chain joins TRBV7-9 and TRBJ1-2; perhaps TRBD1 as D (6 bases). V lost 7 bases to trimming and J lost 4 bases, with 19 bases between them. CDR1 and CDR2 (germline): SEHNR, FQNEAQ (reference sequence). The CDR3 is 15 amino acids. CDR3 sequence: CASNRGPLVAYGYTF. Here the CDR3 DNA reads TGTGCCAGCAACCGGGGGCCTCTGGTAGCCTATGGCTACACCTTC.

Of note for this clone: This CDR3 is also generated by other DNA sequences in the sample. The chain combines TRBV7-9 with TRBJ2-7; D not resolved. The CDR3 extends over 14 amino acids. CDR1 and CDR2 (germline): SEHNR, FQNEAQ (reference sequence). V shed 0 bases and J shed 0 bases, with 6 bases lying between them. The CDR3 DNA follows: TGTGCCAGCAGCTTAGCGAGTAGCTCCTACGAGCAGTACTTC. Its translation: CASSLASSSYEQYF.

V gene TRBV5-1 combines with J gene TRBJ2-7, with 10 nucleotides matching TRBD2. The CDR3 has 15 amino acids. The germline gives CDR1 SGHRS, CDR2 YFSETQ. V dropped 0 bases and J dropped 4; count of bases not matched to a gene: 4. The CDR3 is CASSLVTSGMYEQYF. DNA for the CDR3: TGCGCCAGCAGCTTGGTTACTAGCGGGATGTACGAGCAGTACTTC. Full variable domain (outside the CDR3, taken from reference TRBV5-1 and TRBJ2-7): KAGVTQTPRYLIKTRGQQVTLSCSPISGHRSVSWYQQTPGQGLQFLFEYFSETQRNKGNFPGRFSGRQFSNSRSEMNVSTLELGDSALYLCASSLVTSGMYEQYFGPGTRLTVT.

J is TRBJ2-1 and V is TRBV7-9, with 7 bases that match TRBD2. This CDR3 has 15 amino acids. The V gene end was trimmed by 7 bases and the J gene end by 6 bases; junction bases not matched to a gene: 12. Germline lookup yields CDR1 SEHNR and CDR2 FQNEAQ (reference sequence). The CDR3 DNA follows: TGTGCCAGCACCACTGGACTAGAAGTTGCCAATGAGCAGTTCTTC. It codes for CASTTGLEVANEQFF. Full variable domain (missing parts from reference TRBV7-9 and TRBJ2-1): DTGVSQNPRHKITKRGQNVTFRCDPISEHNRLYWYRQTLGQGPEFLTYFQNEAQLEKSRLLSDRFSAERPKGSFSTLEIQRTEQGDSAMYLCASTTGLEVANEQFFGPGTRLTVL.

V usage is TRBV4-2 and J usage is TRBJ2-7; D is possibly TRBD2 (6 bases). CDR1 LGHNA and CDR2 YNFKEQ come from the germline V gene. V was shortened by 0 bases and J by 1 base, with 10 bases between the two germline ends. The CDR3 contains 15 residues. The CDR3 nucleotides are TGTGCCAGCAGCCAAGATCGGGCGGGGTCCTACGAGCAGTACTTC. The encoded protein is CASSQDRAGSYEQYF.

This rearrangement joins TRBV5-4 to TRBJ1-1; no clear D. From germline, CDR1 is SGHNT and CDR2 YYREEE (reference sequence). The CDR3 runs 11 residues. The V end was cut by 5 bases, the J end by 2 bases, with 4 bases between. The CDR3 region is CASSQNTEAFF. The CDR3 DNA is TGTGCCAGCAGTCAAAACACTGAAGCTTTCTTT.

The chain employs TRBV29-1 and TRBJ2-3, with a tentative D call TRBD2 (5 bases). CDR3 length equals 16 residues. Germline CDR1 is SQVTM and CDR2 is ANQGSEA. Trimming stripped 5 bases from V and 0 bases from J, with 18 bases between. The CDR3 DNA follows: TGCAGCGTTTCTGGTTGGTTGCGGACTAGCACAGATACGCAGTATTTT. Protein product: CSVSGWLRTSTDTQYF.

The table lists this clone with a count of one. This rearrangement joins TRBV15 to TRBJ1-5; the match to TRBD1 covers 8 bases. This CDR3 is built from 15 residues. Germline assignment: CDR1 LNHNV and CDR2 YYDKDF (reference sequence). V lost 3 bases to trimming and J lost 1 base; unmatched junction nucleotides: 2. CDR3 nucleotide sequence: TGTGCCACCAGCAGGACAGGGGTGAGCAATCAGCCCCAGCATTTT. Translating gives CATSRTGVSNQPQHF.

In nucleotides, the CDR3 is TGTGCCAGCAGTGAAGGTGTTGAAGACATCCTCGACTCTGGGGCCAACGTCCTGACTTTC. Translating gives CASSEGVEDILDSGANVLTF. The chain employs TRBV2 and TRBJ2-6; D ambiguous. This CDR3 contains 20 residues. The germline V gene has CDR1 SNHLY and CDR2 FYNNEI. The germline V and J ends were trimmed by 1 base and 0 bases, with 19 bases remaining between them.

The chain has TRBV7-9 and TRBJ2-7, with 7 bases fitting TRBD2. Germline-derived CDR1 and CDR2 are SEHNR and FQNEAQ (reference sequence). Trimming at V came to 0 bases and at J to 2 bases, leaving 4 bases not matched to a gene. The CDR3 consists of 15 residues. CDR3 in DNA: TGTGCCAGCAGCTTAGCGCGGGAGCTCCCCTACGAGCAGTACTTC. It codes for CASSLARELPYEQYF. The full variable domain, in which reference TRBV7-9 and TRBJ2-7 provide the parts outside the CDR3, is DTGVSQNPRHKITKRGQNVTFRCDPISEHNRLYWYRQTLGQGPEFLTYFQNEAQLEKSRLLSDRFSAERPKGSFSTLEIQRTEQGDSAMYLCASSLARELPYEQYFGPGTRLTVT.

For this clone: At one end the junction does not follow the germline gene, possibly because of a read error. The V call is TRBV30, the J call TRBJ1-4; D gene unclear. From germline, CDR1 is GTSNPN and CDR2 SVGIG (reference sequence). The CDR3 covers 14 residues. In DNA form, the CDR3 reads TGTACCTGGAGTCCTAGGAATACTAATGAAAAACTGTTTTTT. Residues: CTWSPRNTNEKLFF.

The rearrangement links TRBV5-6 to TRBJ1-2; a possible D gene is TRBD1 (5 bases). The CDR3 has 17 residues. Trimming pared 0 bases from V and 0 bases from J, leaving 15 bases between. Germline CDR1 is SGHDT and CDR2 is YYEEEE. CDR3 sequence (DNA): TGTGCCAGCAGCTTGGCCCCCGGACATCCAGCTAACTATGGCTACACCTTC. Its translation is CASSLAPGHPANYGYTF.

This chain uses TRBV28 with TRBJ1-1, with D possibly being TRBD1 (5 bases). The germline gives CDR1 MDHEN, CDR2 SYDVKM. The CDR3 has 14 amino acids. Trimming removed 2 bases from V and 5 bases from J, with 12 bases in between. The CDR3: CASSLAQGITEAFF. For the CDR3, the DNA is TGTGCCAGCAGTTTAGCCCAGGGAATAACTGAAGCTTTCTTT. The full variable domain, in which reference TRBV28 and TRBJ1-1 provide the parts outside the CDR3, is DVKVTQSSRYLVKRTGEKVFLECVQDMDHENMFWYRQDPGLGLRLIYFSYDVKMKEKGDIPEGYSVSREKKERFSLILESASTNQTSMYLCASSLAQGITEAFFGQGTRLTVV.

To note about this clone: The same CDR3 arises from other DNA sequences in this sample as well. The gene calls are TRBV28 and TRBJ2-7, with 8 bases that match TRBD2. Germline V CDR1 and CDR2: MDHEN, SYDVKM. The trim removed 1 base at V and 7 bases at J, leaving 0 bases unmatched. This CDR3 region has 12 residues. In DNA form, the CDR3 reads TGTGCCAGCAGTTTATCGGGGGGGGAGCAGTACTTC. Translated: CASSLSGGEQYF.

This clone was detected a few times. The V gene is TRBV6-5, the J gene TRBJ1-2; D call uncertain. The V gene's germline CDR1 is MNHEY and CDR2 SVGAGI. V gave up 0 bases and J gave up 2 bases, with 4 bases separating them. The CDR3 has 13 residues. CDR3 DNA: TGTGCCAGCAGTTACTCGGAGAACTATGGCTACACCTTC. Amino acid sequence: CASSYSENYGYTF.

The chain links TRBV7-8 to TRBJ2-3; 11 bases are shared with TRBD2. The CDR3 has 20 residues. V lost 5 bases and J lost 0; bases outside the gene matches: 16. Per germline, CDR1 SGHVS and CDR2 FQNEAQ. The DNA for the CDR3 is TGTGCCAGCAGCCCCCAACTAGCGGGAGTGGTCTGGGACAGCACAGATACGCAGTATTTT. Translating it yields CASSPQLAGVVWDSTDTQYF.

The chain employs TRBV10-1 and TRBJ2-5; possibly TRBD2 for D (5 bases). The CDR3 extends over 12 amino acids. Germline assignment: CDR1 WNHNN and CDR2 SYGVQD (reference sequence). V lost 8 bases to trimming and J lost 3 bases, with 10 bases between them. The CDR3 loop is CASGPAEETQYF. CDR3 DNA: TGCGCCAGCGGGCCAGCGGAAGAGACCCAGTACTTC.

V and J are TRBV29-1 and TRBJ1-1; maybe TRBD1 (5 bases). The CDR3 consists of 13 residues. The V end was cut by 1 base, the J end by 5 bases, with 11 bases between. CDR1 SQVTM and CDR2 ANQGSEA come from the germline V gene. CDR3 coding DNA: TGCAGCGTTGAAGGAGGGGAAGGGACTGAAGCTTTCTTT. It translates to CSVEGGEGTEAFF.

This clone was recorded once. The chain links TRBV19 to TRBJ2-4; D is ambiguous. The V gene lost 1 base and the J gene lost 0 bases, with 7 bases spanning the gap. The CDR3 length is 15 residues. The germline CDR1 and CDR2 sequences are LNHDA and SQIVND (reference sequence). The CDR3 DNA reads as TGTGCCAGTAGTATAGTCTTACTAGCCAAAAACATTCAGTACTTC. Its protein is CASSIVLLAKNIQYF.

The chain carries TRBV9 and TRBJ2-7, with TRBD2 identical over 9 bases. CDR3 length: 15 residues. The germline CDR1 and CDR2 sequences are SGDLS and YYNGEE. J was trimmed by 3 bases and V by 0 bases; bases with no gene match: 4. The CDR3 is CASSVGQTSGYEQYF. CDR3 bases: TGTGCCAGCAGCGTAGGTCAGACTAGCGGCTACGAGCAGTACTTC.

The genes are TRBV28 and TRBJ2-7; 7 nucleotides line up with TRBD2. This CDR3 has 12 residues. Germline CDR1 MDHEN, CDR2 SYDVKM. V shed 7 bases, J shed 2 bases, and the junction held 2 bases outside the gene matches. The CDR3 bases are TGTGCCAGCATCGGGGGGACCTACGAGCAGTACTTC. Its translation is CASIGGTYEQYF.